The rows below give T cell receptor beta chains drawn from one sample of a study of CD8 T cells in Susac syndrome. Each CDR3 protein is one row after TCRdb ran MiXCR on the immunoSEQ multiplex PCR reads. The sample holds 55,000 to 85,000 distinct CDR3 sequences, over 90% seen once. Sample: CD4+ T cells from PBMCs. The receptor source for this set is a human donor with multiple sclerosis. CDR3s include the opening cysteine and the closing phenylalanine or tryptophan. D genes are given only for firm matches. Rows may omit the clone size; those that give it use once, few, many or a size class.

NA	TRBV14	TRBJ2-5	NA	TGTGCCAGCAGTCAAGGCGAGGATACGACCCAGTACTTC	CASSQGEDTTQYF
NA	TRBV21-1	TRBJ1-2	NA	TGTGCCAGCAGCATACAGGGGACTCCCCACTATGGCTACACCTTC	CASSIQGTPHYGYTF
TRBD1	TRBV27	TRBJ1-2	NA	TGTGCCAGCAAGGACAGGGGGCCCTATGGCTACACCTTC	CASKDRGPYGYTF
TRBD1	TRBV6-5	TRBJ2-4	NA	TGTGCCAGCAGTTACTCCGGGACAGGGATTAGGGGCATTCAGTACTTC	CASSYSGTGIRGIQYF
TRBD1	TRBV12-3/TRBV12-4	TRBJ1-5	NA	TGTGCCAGCAGTTTAGGGACAGGAGGGAGCAATCAGCCCCAGCATTTT	CASSLGTGGSNQPQHF
TRBD2	TRBV6-2/TRBV6-3	TRBJ2-4	NA	TGTGCCAGCACCTTCCGTCACCTGACTAGCGATAAAAACATTCAGTACTTC	CASTFRHLTSDKNIQYF
NA	TRBV7-2	TRBJ1-5	NA	TGTGCCAGCAGCTTAGAACCGGGCAATCAGCCCCAGCATTTT	CASSLEPGNQPQHF
NA	TRBV7-9	TRBJ1-1	NA	TGTGCCAGCGGAGGTCTACAGCGGGGGATCACTGAAGCTTTCTTT	CASGGLQRGITEAFF
NA	TRBV5-1	TRBJ2-5	NA	TGCGCCAGCAGCTTGGTTGCCAATCAAGAGACCCAGTACTTC	CASSLVANQETQYF
NA	TRBV20-1	TRBJ2-2	NA	TGCAGTGCTAGAGATGGTCGCCTCAACACCGGGGAGCTGTTTTTT	CSARDGRLNTGELFF
TRBD2	TRBV2	TRBJ2-7	NA	TGTGCCAGCAGACGGGACTACTCCTACGAGCAGTACTTC	CASRRDYSYEQYF
TRBD1	TRBV7-7	TRBJ2-7	NA	TGTGCTAGCAGCTTAGTGGCAGGGGGCGAGCAGTACTTC	CASSLVAGGEQYF
NA	TRBV25-1	TRBJ2-7	NA	TGTGCCAGCAGTGAAAACTGGCATACCTACGAGCAGTACTTC	CASSENWHTYEQYF
NA	TRBV5-4	TRBJ1-1	NA	TGTGCCAGCAGCTTGCTAAAGGACACTGAAGCTTTCTTT	CASSLLKDTEAFF
NA	TRBV5-1	TRBJ1-1	NA	TGCGCCAGCAGCTATCAGGAGAACACTGAAGCTTTCTTT	CASSYQENTEAFF
TRBD1	TRBV7-2	TRBJ1-6	once	TGTGCCAGCACCCTGGGACAGGGAATTCAGAATTCACCCCTCCACTTT	CASTLGQGIQNSPLHF
NA	TRBV20-1	TRBJ2-5	NA	TGCAGTGCTAGAGATCCGGGTGAGCGGTTAAGGGTGGAGACCCAGTACTTC	CSARDPGERLRVETQYF
NA	TRBV20-1	TRBJ2-7	NA	TGCAGTGCTAACCGAATGACAGGCTCATCCTACGAGCAGTACTTC	CSANRMTGSSYEQYF
TRBD1	TRBV2	TRBJ1-1	NA	TGTGCCAGCAGTCCGTCTAAATTGGACAGGGGATTACCCAAAGCTTTCTTT	CASSPSKLDRGLPKAFF
NA	TRBV18	TRBJ1-4	once	TGTGCCAGCTCACCAGAAACAACTAATGAAAAACTGTTTTTT	CASSPETTNEKLFF
NA	TRBV12-3/TRBV12-4	TRBJ2-3	NA	TGTGCCAGCAGTTCAGGGGGGAGGACAGATACGCAGTATTTT	CASSSGGRTDTQYF
TRBD1	TRBV5-1	TRBJ1-4	NA	TGCGCCAGCAGCCTTTCCGGACAGGGAAATGAAAAACTGTTTTTT	CASSLSGQGNEKLFF
NA	TRBV2	TRBJ2-1	once	TGTGCCAGCAGTGAGTACAATGAGCAGTTCTTC	CASSEYNEQFF
TRBD1	TRBV30	TRBJ1-5	NA	TGTGCCTGGAGTGTTGGGACAGTGAATCAGCCCCAGCATTTT	CAWSVGTVNQPQHF
NA	TRBV11-2	TRBJ2-5	NA	TGTGCCAGCAGCTTAGCGGCTGGGGCACAAGAGACCCAGTACTTC	CASSLAAGAQETQYF
NA	TRBV7-9	TRBJ2-1	NA	TGTGCCAGCAGCCCCCCCCGGGTCAATGAGCAGTTCTTC	CASSPPRVNEQFF
NA	TRBV4-1	TRBJ1-6	NA	TGCGCCAGCAGCCGTGGGTCCTATAATTCACCCCTCCACTTT	CASSRGSYNSPLHF
NA	TRBV20-1	TRBJ2-4	NA	TGCAGTGCTAGACCCACAGGAATCCTAGCCAAAAACATTCAGTACTTC	CSARPTGILAKNIQYF